These 7 T cell receptor beta chains were all obtained from the same sample, sequenced in a study of human T cells and chemical hapten exposure. MiXCR, run by TCRdb on the RACE reads, gives a single entry per CDR3 protein. The profile shows some 49,000 distinct CDR3 sequences, 9.3% of them singletons. Time point reported: patch test 1, 2 weeks after DPC sensitization. Treatment meaning: therapeutic diphenylcyclopropenone sensitization with weekly scalp DPC. Specimen: whole blood, collected in connection with sensitization to the hapten diphenylcyclopropenone (DPC). Every receptor here comes from a woman in her 50s with alopecia areata. Some clones in this sample may be carry-over from other donors' samples.

This clonotype was counted many times. J is TRBJ2-7 and V is TRBV7-6; a weak D match, TRBD2 (5 bases). Trimming left V 1 base short and J 3 bases short, with 10 bases between. The CDR3 has 14 amino acids. Germline V gives CDR1 SGHVS, CDR2 FNYEAQ. In DNA form, the CDR3 reads TGTGCCAGCAGCTTAGATCTTGGAGGCTACGAGCAGTACTTC. Its translation is CASSLDLGGYEQYF.

This clonotype was detected many times. The genes are TRBV28 and TRBJ1-2; 9 bases fit TRBD1. There are 15 residues in the CDR3. The V gene end was trimmed by 1 base and the J gene end by 7 bases; junction bases not matched to a gene: 7. Germline CDR1 is MDHEN and CDR2 is SYDVKM. The CDR3 bases are TGTGCCAGCAGTTTATTTGTCGGACAGGGGTCTGGCTACACCTTC. Translated: CASSLFVGQGSGYTF.

In this sample, this clonotype turned up a few times. The chain has TRBV20-1 and TRBJ1-4, with TRBD1 as a possible D gene (5 bases). Trimming removed 7 bases at V and 2 bases at J, with 11 bases between. Germline-derived CDR1 and CDR2 are DFQATT and SNEGSKA (reference sequence). The CDR3 sequence is 13 residues long. The CDR3 reads CSVPTETNEKLFF. The CDR3 nucleotides read TGCAGTGTACCGACAGAGACTAATGAAAAACTGTTTTTT.

This clonotype was observed at least ten times. The V call is TRBV9, the J call TRBJ2-2; 10 positions match TRBD2. This CDR3 is built from 17 residues. V lost 0 bases, J lost 6 bases, and 8 bases stayed unmatched. Germline CDR1 and CDR2: SGDLS and YYNGEE. CDR3 sequence reads: CASSVAASGSSSGELFF. CDR3 coding DNA: TGTGCCAGCAGCGTAGCGGCTAGCGGGAGTTCCTCCGGGGAGCTGTTTTTT.

This clonotype was recorded at least ten times. This rearrangement joins TRBV29-1 to TRBJ2-7; 9 bases align to TRBD1. Per germline, CDR1 SQVTM and CDR2 ANQGSEA. J was trimmed by 3 bases and V by 6 bases; bases with no gene match: 12. This CDR3 spans 15 amino acids. CDR3 protein: CSVAGQGLGGYEQYF. The CDR3 nucleotides read TGCAGCGTAGCGGGACAGGGATTGGGTGGCTACGAGCAGTACTTC.

The table lists this clonotype with many counts. The J gene is TRBJ2-7, the V gene TRBV19; 9 nucleotides line up with TRBD2. The CDR3 loop spans 14 amino acids. J was trimmed by 5 bases and V by 5 bases; bases with no gene match: 7. CDR1 and CDR2 (germline): LNHDA, SQIVND (reference sequence). The CDR3 bases are TGTGCCAGTAGTTCCCGGACTAGCGATAACGAGCAGTACTTC. Its translation: CASSSRTSDNEQYF.

The chain uses TRBV11-2 and TRBJ2-7; D possibly corresponds to TRBD1 (6 bases). V lost 5 bases and J 4 bases, leaving 21 bases between the germline ends. The CDR3 length is 16 residues. CDR1 is SGHAT, CDR2 FQNNGV, per germline. The CDR3 DNA reads TGTGCCAGCAGCGCCTTAGGCAGTCAGGGGCGGTACGAGCAGTACTTC. Amino acid sequence: CASSALGSQGRYEQYF.